This TCR beta chain came from a study of T cell responses to AZD1222 COVID-19 vaccine. Regarding the study as a whole: There were mostly white British donors and more females than males, and clonal diversity was possibly underestimated. Among spike-specific TCRs, nearly half reportedly target unmutated variant regions. Vaccination with two AZD1222 doses was followed by a rise in Spike-specific TCR breadth and depth.

Regarding this clone: Antigen: not known.

Only in-frame clones appear in the TCRdb table, and some are missing; sequencing was by immunoSEQ multiplex PCR. The sample lists about 130,000 clones, around 94% occurring once. The CDR3 runs to 13 residues. The ends were cut back, 4 bases at V and 3 bases at J, with 8 bases in the middle. The germline V gene has CDR1 SGHRS and CDR2 YFSETQ. Source: peripheral blood, taken on day 0 of AZD1222 vaccination. The TCR sequence derives from an adult in good health. The genes are TRBV5-1 and TRBJ2-1; the D gene is possibly TRBD2 (5 bases). CDR3 amino acids: CASSQTSYNEQFF. The DNA for the CDR3 is TGCGCCAGCAGCCAAACTAGCTACAATGAGCAGTTCTTC.